The clone carrying this T cell receptor beta chain was seen ten or more times. What it recognizes is unknown. This sample is part of a study of CD8 T cells in ankylosing spondylitis. Study-wide points: Ankylosing spondylitis blood appeared to carry a characteristic TCR beta motif of fewer than 10 highly homologous variants. Clones linked to the disease showed a CD8+ phenotype. They occurred at relatively low frequencies in peripheral blood. Some motif variants were previously reported in reactive arthritis synovial fluid and blood.

With 0 bases clipped from V and 4 bases from J, the junction kept 9 bases outside the gene matches. CDR1 and CDR2 (germline): DFQATT, SNEGSKA (reference sequence). This CDR3 region has 17 residues. With molecular barcodes, quantitative 5'-RACE was used to make the TCR beta libraries. TCRdb reprocessed the 5' RACE reads with MiXCR, giving one entry per CDR3 protein. The sample lists some 220,000 distinct CDR3 sequences; under 8.5% were seen once. The chain uses TRBV20-1 and TRBJ2-1, with TRBD2 identical over 10 bases. The source of this sequence is a female donor with ankylosing spondylitis or in good health (not recorded which). Specimen: blood, either unsorted or a sorted T cell fraction (not recorded which). The CDR3 loop is CSARDSLAGVTYNEQFF. For the CDR3, the DNA is TGCAGTGCTAGAGATTCTCTAGCGGGGGTTACTTACAATGAGCAGTTCTTC.